A single sample is the source of the 4 T cell receptor beta chains below, sequenced in a study of cytomegalovirus exposure and HLA in healthy donors. PCR primers comprised 60 Vbeta and 13 Jbeta primers. Only in-frame clones appear in the TCRdb table, and some are missing; sequencing was by immunoSEQ multiplex PCR. The sample gives about 140,000 clones, 60% to 80% of which show up once; about 11% is in the top ten. The sample consisted of PBMCs. These receptors all come from a man younger than 35 in good health and CMV-seropositive.

The genes are TRBV5-1 and TRBJ1-3, with D possibly TRBD1 on 5 matching bases. The CDR3 is 15 amino acids. Germline-derived CDR1 and CDR2 are SGHRS and YFSETQ. Trimming removed 4 bases from V and 2 bases from J, with 13 bases in between. CDR3 loop: CASSAGELAGNTIYF. The CDR3 coding sequence is TGCGCCAGCAGCGCGGGGGAATTAGCTGGAAACACCATATATTTT.

The V and J genes are TRBV10-3 and TRBJ2-5, with D possibly being TRBD2 (6 bases). Deletions cut 11 bases from V and 5 bases from J, with 18 bases between. The germline CDR1 and CDR2 sequences are ENHRY and SYGVKD. This CDR3 is built from 13 residues. The CDR3 DNA is TGTGCCGCAGGCGGGACGGGTTGGGAGACCCAGTACTTC. This translates into CAAGGTGWETQYF.

The chain is built from TRBV5-4 and TRBJ2-3, with unresolved D. CDR3 length: 14 residues. The germline CDR1 and CDR2 sequences are SGHNT and YYREEE (reference sequence). V shed 2 bases and J shed 4 bases, with 11 bases lying between them. For the CDR3, the DNA is TGTGCCAGCAGCTTACAGTATTCGGCAGATACGCAGTATTTT. This sequence encodes CASSLQYSADTQYF.

Turning to this clone: The sample carries other DNA sequences with the same CDR3. V gene TRBV5-1 combines with J gene TRBJ2-3; no clear D gene. CDR3 length: 15 residues. V shed 0 bases and J shed 0 bases, with 8 bases lying between them. Germline CDR1 SGHRS, CDR2 YFSETQ. CDR3 sequence (DNA): TGCGCCAGCAGCTTGGGCGGAACTAGCACAGATACGCAGTATTTT. It yields the protein CASSLGGTSTDTQYF. The full variable domain, with the rest looked up from reference TRBV5-1 and TRBJ2-3, is KAGVTQTPRYLIKTRGQQVTLSCSPISGHRSVSWYQQTPGQGLQFLFEYFSETQRNKGNFPGRFSGRQFSNSRSEMNVSTLELGDSALYLCASSLGGTSTDTQYFGPGTRLTVL.